This T cell receptor beta chain stems from a study of response to subunit inactivated influenza vaccine (dated by TCRdb to the late 2010s). About the full investigation: Deep quantitative T cell receptor repertoire profiling was used in the study to track responses to a trivalent subunit inactivated influenza vaccine.

The time point tag for this specimen amounts to: approximately 40 days after influenza vaccine administration. Libraries were constructed by RT-PCR. TCRdb names Illumina HiSeq 2500 as the instrument used. TCRdb reran the public reads through fastp at Q25 and MiXCR, keeping productive beta chains. Duplicate CDR3 protein sequences are folded into a single record with the most common DNA and genes. This sample gives hundreds of thousands of distinct CDR3 sequences in total; 10% to 15% of them show up just once. The ten largest clones add up to under 15% of the sample. The sample holds one count of this clonotype. The clone's antigen remains unknown. There are no base qualities to consult, and no much larger clone falls within one base. One read amounts to weak evidence. The paper as a whole reports these results and caveats: The authors proposed that each seasonal influenza vaccination may bring in only a limited number of new T cells.

The material was PBMCs from blood, obtained roughly 47 days after vaccination. The TCR comes from a man aged 45-60 years who received an inactivated influenza vaccine. Donor details come from another sample of the same person, matched by shared clones.

At the DNA level, the sequence is TGTGCCAGCAGAAGACAGGGGGCGCGAGGCTACACCTTC. Translated, this gives CASRRQGARGYTF. Rearrangement joined TRBV28 to TRBJ1-2, with 10 bases matching TRBD1. Here V drops 6 bases and J drops 8 bases, and the junction holds 6 bases not matched to any gene. Per the germline V gene, MDHEN is the CDR1 and SYDVKM is the CDR2. From its cysteine to its phenylalanine, the CDR3 spans 13 amino acids. Only the CDR3 DNA is retained, 39 bases long and in frame from the first base.